A selection of T cell receptor beta chains follows, all from one sample in a study of shared clonotypes between healthy human individuals. The table came from immunoSEQ multiplex PCR; TCRdb's copy has only in-frame clones and leaves some out. Of roughly 2.2 million clones listed, approximately 95% were seen once; the top ten hold 0.39%. Sequencing was carried out using naive CD4+ T cells from PBMCs. These TCRs come from a man younger than 35 in good health. Some clones in this sample may be carry-over from other donors' samples. The CDR3 runs from the conserved cysteine through the conserved F or W. Each record gives: V gene, D gene, clone size, J gene, CDR3 DNA, CDR3 protein. A D gene is named only where the DNA matches it firmly. Where a row states a size, it is once, few, many or the class of an expanded clone; other rows omit it.

V: TRBV7-8; D: TRBD1; size: -; J: TRBJ2-1; DNA: TGTGCCAGCAGCTCGCACAGGGGGTCCTATGAGCAGTTCTTC; CDR3: CASSSHRGSYEQFF
V: TRBV6-6; D: TRBD1; size: -; J: TRBJ1-2; DNA: TGTGCCAGCACCTCCGACAGGGCGGGGGGGTATGGCTACACCTTC; CDR3: CASTSDRAGGYGYTF
V: TRBV7-8; D: -; size: few; J: TRBJ1-2; DNA: TGTGCCAGCAGCCCACACGGGACCTACCGAATTAACTATGGCTACACCTTC; CDR3: CASSPHGTYRINYGYTF
V: TRBV2; D: TRBD1; size: few; J: TRBJ1-2; DNA: TGTGCCAGCTCTAGGGAGGGGGCGGAAGGCTACACCTTC; CDR3: CASSREGAEGYTF
V: TRBV4-1; D: -; size: -; J: TRBJ2-7; DNA: TGCGCCAGCAGCCATAGGGTTCCTCAGGGGGGGATCTCCTACGAGCAGTACTTC; CDR3: CASSHRVPQGGISYEQYF
V: TRBV19; D: -; size: -; J: TRBJ2-7; DNA: TGTGCCAGTAGCCCCATCCCGACTAGTTTCTCCTACGAGCAGTACTTC; CDR3: CASSPIPTSFSYEQYF
V: TRBV5-1; D: TRBD1; size: -; J: TRBJ1-1; DNA: TGCGCCAGCAGCCACGACAGGGTCGAGGTGAACACTGAAGCTTTCTTT; CDR3: CASSHDRVEVNTEAFF
V: TRBV5-1; D: TRBD2; size: once; J: TRBJ2-2; DNA: TGCGCCAGCGTCCCTAGCGGGACGGGCACCGGGGAGCTGTTTTTT; CDR3: CASVPSGTGTGELFF
V: TRBV10-3; D: TRBD1; size: -; J: TRBJ2-3; DNA: TGTGCCACAAGGACAGGCCCCACAGATACGCAGTATTTT; CDR3: CATRTGPTDTQYF
V: TRBV30; D: -; size: -; J: TRBJ1-3; DNA: TGTGCCTGGGCAGCCAGCTCTGGAAACACCATATATTTT; CDR3: CAWAASSGNTIYF
V: TRBV5-1; D: -; size: -; J: TRBJ2-3; DNA: TGCGCCAGCAGCTTGGTGGGTAGCACAGATACGCAGTATTTT; CDR3: CASSLVGSTDTQYF
V: TRBV30; D: TRBD2; size: -; J: TRBJ2-1; DNA: TGTGCCTGGATCCGACTAGCGGGAGCTTACAATGAGCAGTTCTTC; CDR3: CAWIRLAGAYNEQFF
V: TRBV19; D: TRBD1; size: -; J: TRBJ2-6; DNA: TGTGCCAGTAGTACAAGACAGGGGGTTAGGGCTGGGGCCAACGTCCTGACTTTC; CDR3: CASSTRQGVRAGANVLTF
V: TRBV20-1; D: -; size: -; J: TRBJ2-7; DNA: TGCAGTGCTAGTCGCAGGGACGAGCAGTACTTC; CDR3: CSASRRDEQYF
V: TRBV7-2; D: TRBD1; size: -; J: TRBJ2-2; DNA: TGTGCCAGCAGCCCCGGGACAGGGAATCCCGGGGAGCTGTTTTTT; CDR3: CASSPGTGNPGELFF
V: TRBV18; D: TRBD2; size: -; J: TRBJ2-3; DNA: TGTGCCAGCTCACCCCGGACTAGAACAGATACGCAGTATTTT; CDR3: CASSPRTRTDTQYF
V: TRBV5-4; D: -; size: -; J: TRBJ1-3; DNA: TGTGCCAGCAGCCAGGGGTCCCCTGGAAACACCATATATTTT; CDR3: CASSQGSPGNTIYF
V: TRBV5-1; D: TRBD2; size: -; J: TRBJ2-3; DNA: TGCGCCAGCACGCGGGAGGGGAGGTTCGCAGATACGCAGTATTTT; CDR3: CASTREGRFADTQYF
V: TRBV6-1; D: -; size: -; J: TRBJ1-5; DNA: TGTGCCAGCAAGGATGGCCCCCTTGCACAGCCCCAGCATTTT; CDR3: CASKDGPLAQPQHF
V: TRBV20-1; D: -; size: -; J: TRBJ2-3; DNA: TGCTCTGGGAGTACGCAGTATTTT; CDR3: CSGSTQYF
V: TRBV5-1; D: TRBD2; size: once; J: TRBJ2-1; DNA: TGCGCCAGCAGCCCTGACCCTAGCGGGAGCCTCGGGCAGTTCTTC; CDR3: CASSPDPSGSLGQFF
V: TRBV28; D: -; size: -; J: TRBJ1-2; DNA: TGTGCCAGCAGGGGGGCTGGACGCTACACCTTC; CDR3: CASRGAGRYTF
V: TRBV19; D: -; size: -; J: TRBJ2-2; DNA: TGTGCCAGTAGTATCCAGGAACGAACCGGGGAGCTGTTTTTT; CDR3: CASSIQERTGELFF
V: TRBV28; D: -; size: -; J: TRBJ1-1; DNA: TGTGCCAGTGGAGCACAGTTGAACACTGAAGCTTTCTTT; CDR3: CASGAQLNTEAFF
V: TRBV11-2; D: TRBD1; size: -; J: TRBJ2-3; DNA: TGTGCCAGCAGCTTAAATAGTAGGTCAGGGGGTGCAGATACGCAGTATTTT; CDR3: CASSLNSRSGGADTQYF
V: TRBV7-9; D: -; size: -; J: TRBJ1-6; DNA: TGTGCCAGCAGCTCCCCAGGGACCCAAGTAGGGAGGGCCCTCCACTTT; CDR3: CASSSPGTQVGRALHF
V: TRBV25-1; D: -; size: -; J: TRBJ1-2; DNA: TGTGCCAGCAGTGAAAGGGCAGGGTCGAGGGGCTACACCTTC; CDR3: CASSERAGSRGYTF
V: TRBV9; D: -; size: -; J: TRBJ2-3; DNA: TGTGCCAGCAGCCAAGCGCGGGGCCCGGCAGATACGCAGTATTTT; CDR3: CASSQARGPADTQYF
V: TRBV5-8; D: -; size: -; J: TRBJ2-1; DNA: TGTGCCAGCAGCACCTCACGGGGCTTCTCCTACAATGAGCAGTTCTTC; CDR3: CASSTSRGFSYNEQFF
V: TRBV5-1; D: TRBD1; size: once; J: TRBJ2-7; DNA: TGCGCCAGCAGCTTTGTCCAGGGGGCTTCCCACGAGCAGTACTTC; CDR3: CASSFVQGASHEQYF
V: TRBV7-8; D: -; size: -; J: TRBJ1-3; DNA: TGTGCCAGCAGCTTAGCGGAAGGAAACACCATATATTTT; CDR3: CASSLAEGNTIYF
V: TRBV9; D: -; size: -; J: TRBJ1-2; DNA: TGTGCCAGCAGCGTAGATTCACCGAGCTATGGCTACACCTTC; CDR3: CASSVDSPSYGYTF
V: TRBV5-6; D: -; size: -; J: TRBJ2-4; DNA: TGTGCCAGCCTGACGGTCGGCGACACAAACATTCAGTACTTC; CDR3: CASLTVGDTNIQYF
V: TRBV16; D: -; size: -; J: TRBJ2-3; DNA: TGTGCCAGCAGGGACGGATCCTGGGCAGATACGCAGTATTTT; CDR3: CASRDGSWADTQYF
V: TRBV5-5; D: -; size: -; J: TRBJ1-5; DNA: TGTGCCAGCAGCACTTCCAATGACCGGAATCAGCCCCAGCATTTT; CDR3: CASSTSNDRNQPQHF
V: TRBV10-3; D: TRBD1; size: once; J: TRBJ2-7; DNA: TGTGCCATCAGTGAGTACAGCAGGGGGTACGAGCAGTACTTC; CDR3: CAISEYSRGYEQYF
V: TRBV11-2; D: -; size: -; J: TRBJ2-7; DNA: TGTGCCAGCAGCTTAATGGCGGAGAGCTCCTACGAGCAGTACTTC; CDR3: CASSLMAESSYEQYF
V: TRBV6-1; D: -; size: -; J: TRBJ2-6; DNA: TGTGCCAGCGACAGCACCTCTGGGGCCAACGTCCTGACTTTC; CDR3: CASDSTSGANVLTF
V: TRBV28; D: -; size: -; J: TRBJ1-5; DNA: TGTGCCAGCAGCTCCAGGGAGGGAGGTCCAAATCAGCCCCAGCATTTT; CDR3: CASSSREGGPNQPQHF
V: TRBV6-5; D: TRBD1; size: once; J: TRBJ2-7; DNA: TGTGCCAGCAGTTACGACAGGGGTGGCGAGCAGTACTTC; CDR3: CASSYDRGGEQYF
V: TRBV19; D: TRBD1; size: -; J: TRBJ1-2; DNA: TGTGCCAGTACCCACCGACAGGGCTCTTACACCTTC; CDR3: CASTHRQGSYTF
V: TRBV2; D: -; size: -; J: TRBJ1-1; DNA: TGTGCCAGCTTAACCGGGCAGGGAAGCACTGAAGCTTTCTTT; CDR3: CASLTGQGSTEAFF
V: TRBV7-9; D: -; size: -; J: TRBJ1-2; DNA: TGTGCCAGCATCCCCGTCGGAGGGGTTGGCGGCTACACCTTC; CDR3: CASIPVGGVGGYTF
V: TRBV7-9; D: -; size: -; J: TRBJ1-3; DNA: TGTGCCAGCAGCTTAGGTATCTCAGGAAACACCATATATTTT; CDR3: CASSLGISGNTIYF
V: TRBV4-1; D: -; size: once; J: TRBJ2-7; DNA: TGCGCCAGCAGCCAAGATCACGCCAACCGCCTCTACGAGCAGTACTTC; CDR3: CASSQDHANRLYEQYF
V: TRBV18; D: TRBD2; size: -; J: TRBJ2-1; DNA: TGTGCCAGCTCACCGGGGACTAGCGGGATGTTGCTTGAGCAGTTCTTC; CDR3: CASSPGTSGMLLEQFF
V: TRBV15; D: -; size: -; J: TRBJ1-2; DNA: TGTGCCACCAGCAGAACATCTCGGGGGCACTATGGCTACACCTTC; CDR3: CATSRTSRGHYGYTF
V: TRBV10-1; D: -; size: few; J: TRBJ2-7; DNA: TGCGCCAGCAGTCTCCACGAGCAGTACTTC; CDR3: CASSLHEQYF
V: TRBV5-1; D: -; size: -; J: TRBJ2-7; DNA: TGCGCCAGCAGCCGGGACCCCACCGGCGAGCAGTACTTC; CDR3: CASSRDPTGEQYF
V: TRBV5-1; D: TRBD1; size: -; J: TRBJ1-1; DNA: TGCGCCAGCAGCTTGTTGACAGGGGTGAACACTGAAGCTTTCTTT; CDR3: CASSLLTGVNTEAFF